The 32 T cell receptor beta chains reported below all come from one sample, sequenced in a study of identical twins. TCRdb independently ran MiXCR on the 5' RACE reads; one entry per CDR3 protein. The sample lists 650,000 to 750,000 distinct CDR3 sequences; around 20% were seen once. These records were also assigned to another study, of T cells expressing NK-cell markers.

Specimen: PBMCs. The receptors were sampled from a woman aged 18-29 years in good health.

CDR3 bases: TGTGCCACCAGCAGAGATCGGGGCGGGGACGAGCAGTACTTC. This sequence encodes CATSRDRGGDEQYF. The chain combines TRBV15 with TRBJ2-7, with D perhaps TRBD2 (6 bases). Germline loops: CDR1 LNHNV, CDR2 YYDKDF (reference sequence). Trimming stripped 0 bases from V and 5 bases from J, with 11 bases between. This CDR3 comprises 14 residues.

This clonotype was detected only a few times. The chain recombines TRBV6-2 or TRBV6-3 with TRBJ2-1; possible D gene TRBD1, 5 bases. The CDR3 extends over 11 amino acids. Per the germline V gene, CDR1 is MNHEY and CDR2 is SVGEGT. With 6 bases removed from V and 9 bases from J, the gap between germline ends came to 9 bases. The CDR3 nucleotides are TGTGCCAGCAGGCAGGGTGGTGAGCAGTTCTTC. Translating it yields CASRQGGEQFF.

The chain has TRBV6-1 and TRBJ2-1, with TRBD2 as a possible D gene (7 bases). CDR1 and CDR2 (germline): MNHNS, SASEGT. The CDR3 is 15 residues long. V was clipped by 6 bases and J by 2 bases, with 14 bases between them. The CDR3 DNA reads TGTGCCAGCAGAAGAGGGGGAGGGACCTACAATGAGCAGTTCTTC. Translating gives CASRRGGGTYNEQFF.

The rearrangement uses TRBV10-3 and TRBJ2-1, with TRBD2 matching over 8 bases. The CDR3 totals 15 residues. The germline gives CDR1 ENHRY, CDR2 SYGVKD. V shed 7 bases, J shed 3 bases, and the junction held 8 bases outside the gene matches. The CDR3: CAINPGGADYNEQFF. In nucleotides, the CDR3 is TGTGCCATCAACCCGGGGGGGGCGGACTACAATGAGCAGTTCTTC.

The gene calls are TRBV14 and TRBJ2-7, with no clear D. The CDR3 sequence is 17 residues long. The V end lost 1 base, the J end lost 6 bases, and 22 bases lay between the germline ends. Germline lookup yields CDR1 SGHDN and CDR2 FVKESK. The chain's CDR3 is CASSQVTGPTSAREQYF. CDR3 DNA sequence: TGTGCCAGCAGCCAAGTTACGGGCCCAACGAGTGCGCGCGAGCAGTACTTC.

This chain joins TRBV12-3 or TRBV12-4 and TRBJ2-2; no clear D. V lost 7 bases, J lost 1 base, and 10 bases lay in between. The CDR3 is made up of 14 amino acids. This CDR3 reads CASNVGWNTGELFF. CDR3 nucleotides: TGTGCCAGCAATGTAGGGTGGAACACCGGGGAGCTGTTTTTT.

The V call is TRBV7-9, the J call TRBJ2-7, with TRBD2 matching 12 bases. The CDR3 sequence is 13 residues long. The germline V gene encodes CDR1 SEHNR and CDR2 FQNEAQ (reference sequence). V lost 11 bases to trimming and J lost 7 bases; unmatched junction nucleotides: 9. The CDR3 DNA reads TGTGCCGGCGACGGACTAGCGGGGAAGGAGCAGTACTTC. This codes for CAGDGLAGKEQYF.

The table lists this clonotype with a few counts. The chain uses TRBV7-8 and TRBJ1-5; 8 bases fit TRBD1. Germline V CDR1 and CDR2: SGHVS, FQNEAQ. CDR3 length equals 15 residues. Germline trimming cut 5 bases from V and 3 bases from J; bases unmatched to any gene: 6. CDR3 in amino acids: CASSEGQGYNQPQHF. CDR3 nucleotide sequence: TGTGCCAGCAGCGAAGGACAGGGCTACAATCAGCCCCAGCATTTT.

This rearrangement joins TRBV27 to TRBJ2-2; D may be TRBD1 (5 bases). The CDR3 extends over 14 amino acids. V shed 4 bases and J shed 2 bases, with 8 bases lying between them. Germline V gene lookup returns CDR1 MNHEY and CDR2 SMNVEV (reference sequence). The CDR3 DNA reads as TGTGCCAGCAGTTACGACAGCAACACCGGGGAGCTGTTTTTT. Protein sequence: CASSYDSNTGELFF.

The genes are TRBV7-2 and TRBJ2-7; D unclear. V was pared by 0 bases and J by 6 bases, with 15 bases between. The CDR3 loop spans 15 amino acids. Germline V gene lookup returns CDR1 SGHTA and CDR2 FQGNSA. The CDR3 region has the DNA TGTGCCAGCAGCTTAGCGAAGGGTATTTTGTCCGAGCAGTACTTC. It yields the protein CASSLAKGILSEQYF.

CDR3 region: CSALEMDAYNEQFF. DNA for the CDR3: TGCAGTGCACTCGAGATGGACGCTTACAATGAGCAGTTCTTC. J is TRBJ2-1 and V is TRBV20-1; D unresolved. Germline V gives CDR1 DFQATT, CDR2 SNEGSKA (reference sequence). This CDR3 contains 14 residues. With 6 bases removed from V and 4 bases from J, the gap between germline ends came to 16 bases.

V is TRBV5-1 and J is TRBJ2-7; D remains ambiguous. This CDR3 region has 13 residues. Germline CDR1 is SGHRS and CDR2 is YFSETQ. Trimming shortened V by 4 bases and J by 5 bases, and 13 bases separated the two germline ends. The chain's CDR3 is CASSDNSFDEQYF. CDR3 coding DNA: TGCGCCAGCAGCGACAACTCCTTCGACGAGCAGTACTTC.

This clonotype was observed at least ten times. V and J are TRBV20-1 and TRBJ2-3; 8 bases line up with TRBD2. The CDR3 has 14 amino acids. Germline CDR1 reads DFQATT; CDR2 reads SNEGSKA (reference sequence). With V trimmed by 6 bases and J by 1 base, 6 bases remained unmatched. As DNA, the CDR3 is TGCAGTGCCAAAATAGCGGGACGCACAGATACGCAGTATTTT. Protein: CSAKIAGRTDTQYF.

This clonotype was picked up many times. J is TRBJ2-7 and V is TRBV3-1; D possibly uses TRBD1 or TRBD2 (5 bases each). Per the germline V gene, CDR1 is LGHDT and CDR2 is YNNKEL (reference sequence). V lost 4 bases to trimming and J lost 2 bases, with 15 bases between them. The CDR3 covers 15 residues. The CDR3 region is CASSRTGTGTYEQYF. Written as DNA, the CDR3 is TGTGCCAGCAGCCGAACCGGGACCGGAACCTACGAGCAGTACTTC.

The chain has TRBV7-2 and TRBJ2-1; a possible D gene is TRBD1 (6 bases). The CDR3 totals 13 residues. From germline, CDR1 is SGHTA and CDR2 FQGNSA. With 5 bases removed from V and 12 bases from J, the gap between germline ends came to 17 bases. The CDR3, as DNA: TGTGCCAGCAGCGCCCCCTCCAGGGGTGGGCAGTTCTTC. This gives the protein CASSAPSRGGQFF.

The V call is TRBV12-3 or TRBV12-4, the J call TRBJ2-7; no firm D call. The CDR3 consists of 14 residues. V gave up 8 bases and J gave up 6 bases, with 20 bases separating them. As DNA, the CDR3 is TGTGCCAGCGGCAAGTTAGTACTTTCTGCCGAGCAGTACTTC. This encodes CASGKLVLSAEQYF.

The CDR3 sequence is CSAREVGHPDQPQHF. The CDR3 DNA is TGCAGTGCTAGAGAGGTCGGACATCCCGATCAGCCCCAGCATTTT. The chain is built from TRBV20-1 and TRBJ1-5; perhaps TRBD1 as D (5 bases). This CDR3 region has 15 residues. Trimming left V 0 bases short and J 5 bases short, with 14 bases between. The germline gives CDR1 DFQATT, CDR2 SNEGSKA (reference sequence).

This chain uses TRBV11-2 with TRBJ1-2, with 8 bases aligning to TRBD1. Germline assignment: CDR1 SGHAT and CDR2 FQNNGV. V was pared by 4 bases and J by 0 bases, with 7 bases of the junction left unmatched. The CDR3 sequence is 16 residues long. Here the CDR3 reads CASSSFRGPANYGYTF. The CDR3 DNA follows: TGTGCCAGCAGCTCATTCAGGGGGCCAGCTAACTATGGCTACACCTTC.

The chain employs TRBV7-8 and TRBJ2-7, with 9 bases identical to TRBD2. V lost 1 base to trimming and J lost 6 bases; unmatched junction nucleotides: 7. Germline V gene sequence: CDR1 SGHVS, CDR2 FQNEAQ. This CDR3 is 15 amino acids long. CDR3 in amino acids: CASSLERLAGSEQYF. The CDR3 coding sequence is TGTGCCAGCAGCTTAGAGCGGCTAGCGGGGAGCGAGCAGTACTTC.

The rearrangement links TRBV5-5 to TRBJ2-7, with TRBD1 matching over 7 bases. The CDR3 is 15 residues long. J lost 2 bases, V lost 3 bases, and 8 bases had no gene match. Germline V gene data show CDR1 as SGHKS and CDR2 as YYEKEE (reference sequence). Written as DNA, the CDR3 is TGTGCCAGCAGCTCCAGGGACAGCGGAGCCTACGAGCAGTACTTC. It codes for CASSSRDSGAYEQYF. Full variable domain (remainder filled in from reference TRBV5-5 and TRBJ2-7): DAGVTQSPTHLIKTRGQQVTLRCSPISGHKSVSWYQQVLGQGPQFIFQYYEKEERGRGNFPDRFSARQFPNYSSELNVNALLLGDSALYLCASSSRDSGAYEQYFGPGTRLTVT.

The V call is TRBV6-1, the J call TRBJ1-3; TRBD1 is a possible D gene (6 bases). Germline V CDR1 and CDR2: MNHNS, SASEGT. Between the trimmed V and J ends, which lost 5 bases and 0 bases, there was a span of 11 bases. The CDR3 has 15 residues. CDR3 sequence: CASSRDTGSGNTIYF. The CDR3 DNA sequence: TGTGCCAGCAGTAGGGACACCGGCTCTGGAAACACCATATATTTT.

The genes are TRBV6-1 and TRBJ2-3; maybe TRBD2 (6 bases). The CDR3 is made up of 14 amino acids. Trimming stripped 6 bases from V and 5 bases from J, with 15 bases between. CDR1 MNHNS and CDR2 SASEGT come from the germline V gene. This CDR3 reads CASRAIRLEDTQYF. CDR3 sequence (DNA): TGTGCCAGCAGGGCCATCAGACTAGAAGATACGCAGTATTTT.

This clonotype came up many times. The chain has TRBV29-1 and TRBJ2-5; D may be TRBD1 or TRBD2 (5 bases each). The V and J ends lost 4 bases and 3 bases respectively, with 15 bases between them. There are 14 residues in the CDR3. Germline V gene data show CDR1 as SQVTM and CDR2 as ANQGSEA. In nucleotides, the CDR3 is TGCAGCGTTGTTGAGGGGATGGGGGAAGAGACCCAGTACTTC. Protein sequence: CSVVEGMGEETQYF.

This clonotype showed up just a few times. The rearrangement links TRBV4-3 to TRBJ1-1, with D unclear. This CDR3 region has 14 residues. V dropped 0 bases and J dropped 0 bases, with 5 bases sitting between them. Germline-derived CDR1 and CDR2 are LGHNA and YSLEER. CDR3 in amino acids: CASSQEVLNTEAFF. CDR3 coding DNA: TGCGCCAGCAGCCAAGAGGTCCTGAACACTGAAGCTTTCTTT.

This clonotype was seen only a few times. The genes are TRBV7-2 and TRBJ2-7; unclear D gene. This CDR3 spans 11 amino acids. The V end was cut by 5 bases, the J end by 7 bases, with 9 bases between. Germline V gene lookup returns CDR1 SGHTA and CDR2 FQGNSA. CDR3 DNA sequence: TGTGCCAGCAGCCAGGCCGTGGAGCAGTACTTC. The encoded protein is CASSQAVEQYF. Full variable domain (outside the CDR3, taken from reference TRBV7-2 and TRBJ2-7): GAGVSQSPSNKVTEKGKDVELRCDPISGHTALYWYRQSLGQGLEFLIYFQGNSAPDKSGLPSDRFSAERTGGSVSTLTIQRTQQEDSAVYLCASSQAVEQYFGPGTRLTVT.

The chain recombines TRBV5-1 with TRBJ2-2, with 9 bases that match TRBD1. Germline V gene data show CDR1 as SGHRS and CDR2 as YFSETQ. V was pared by 2 bases and J by 3 bases, with 8 bases of the junction left unmatched. The CDR3 sequence is 17 residues long. CDR3 nucleotide sequence: TGCGCCAGCAGCTTCTTCGACAGGGGGGCTGACACCGGGGAGCTGTTTTTT. It codes for CASSFFDRGADTGELFF.

Many counts were recorded for this clonotype. The chain recombines TRBV14 with TRBJ2-3; 7 bases line up with TRBD2. After removal of 2 bases from V and 7 bases from J, the junction contained 6 bases not matched to a gene. The CDR3 sequence is 14 residues long. The germline V gene has CDR1 SGHDN and CDR2 FVKESK. As DNA, the CDR3 is TGTGCCAGCAGCCAACGAGCGGGGCCAAATACGCAGTATTTT. It specifies CASSQRAGPNTQYF.

The J gene is TRBJ2-7, the V gene TRBV13; a possible D gene is TRBD1 (5 bases). In germline, CDR1 is PRHDT, CDR2 FYEKMQ (reference sequence). This CDR3 spans 15 amino acids. With 5 bases removed from V and 4 bases from J, the gap between germline ends came to 18 bases. CDR3 region: CASSLESSTDYEQYF. The CDR3 region has the DNA TGTGCCAGCAGCCTGGAGTCTTCGACAGATTACGAGCAGTACTTC.

This clonotype was observed a few times. The chain links TRBV7-9 to TRBJ2-1, with TRBD1 identical over 8 bases. V lost 5 bases and J lost 1; bases outside the gene matches: 7. There are 16 residues in the CDR3. The V gene's germline CDR1 is SEHNR and CDR2 FQNEAQ (reference sequence). Here the CDR3 DNA reads TGTGCCAGCAGCCCCCGGACAGGGAGATCCTACAATGAGCAGTTCTTC. This codes for CASSPRTGRSYNEQFF.

This clonotype has just a few counts. The chain joins TRBV5-1 to TRBJ2-5, with 8 bases lining up with TRBD2. The CDR3 is 12 residues long. Germline values: CDR1 SGHRS, CDR2 YFSETQ. The junction had 4 bases not matched to a gene; V was cut back by 5 bases and J by 7 bases. CDR3 loop: CASRDGGVTQYF. DNA for the CDR3: TGCGCCAGCAGGGACGGGGGGGTGACCCAGTACTTC.

The chain combines TRBV6-5 with TRBJ2-5; D gene unclear. The CDR3 sequence is 12 residues long. The germline CDR1 and CDR2 sequences are MNHEY and SVGAGI. The V end lost 2 bases, the J end lost 5 bases, and 6 bases lay between the germline ends. The DNA of the CDR3 is TGTGCCAGCAGTTACCGGTCGGAGACCCAGTACTTC. Translating gives CASSYRSETQYF.

The V call is TRBV6-2 or TRBV6-3, the J call TRBJ2-3, with D uncertain. In germline, CDR1 is MNHEY, CDR2 SVGEGT. The V end was cut by 4 bases, the J end by 8 bases, with 10 bases between. The CDR3 contains 12 residues. CDR3 sequence (DNA): TGTGCCAGCAGTTCCGGACGAGGTACGCAGTATTTT. Translation: CASSSGRGTQYF.